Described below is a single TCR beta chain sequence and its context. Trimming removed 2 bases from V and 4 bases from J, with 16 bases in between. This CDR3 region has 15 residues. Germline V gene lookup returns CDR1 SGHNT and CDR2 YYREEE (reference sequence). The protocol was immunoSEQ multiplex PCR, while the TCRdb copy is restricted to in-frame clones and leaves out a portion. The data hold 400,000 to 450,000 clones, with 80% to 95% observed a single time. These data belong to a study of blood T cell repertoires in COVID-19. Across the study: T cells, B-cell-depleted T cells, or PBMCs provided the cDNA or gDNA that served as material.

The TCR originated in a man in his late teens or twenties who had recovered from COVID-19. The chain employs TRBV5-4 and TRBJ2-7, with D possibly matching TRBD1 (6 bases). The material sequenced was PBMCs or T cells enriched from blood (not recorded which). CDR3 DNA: TGTGCCAGCAGCTTTGAGGGGGTAAGCTGGTACGAGCAGTACTTC. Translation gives CASSFEGVSWYEQYF.